What follows are 9 T cell receptor beta chains derived from one specimen sequenced in a study of cytomegalovirus exposure and HLA in healthy donors. Here immunoSEQ multiplex PCR was the method, and the copy in TCRdb shows in-frame clones only, minus some. The table has tens of thousands of clones, nearly 96% seen once. The sample taken for sequencing was PBMCs. The source is a woman under 30 in good health and CMV-seropositive.

J is TRBJ2-7 and V is TRBV15; 8 bases line up with TRBD1. V shed 0 bases, J shed 8 bases, and the junction held 6 bases outside the gene matches. The germline V gene has CDR1 LNHNV and CDR2 YYDKDF (reference sequence). The CDR3 extends over 14 amino acids. In DNA form, the CDR3 reads TGTGCCACCAGCAGAGATCTTGGCAGGGGGCAGCAGTACTTC. It encodes CATSRDLGRGQQYF.

The chain joins TRBV6-4 to TRBJ2-7, with 9 positions matching TRBD1. Germline lookup yields CDR1 MRHNA and CDR2 SNTAGT. The CDR3 length is 17 residues. With 3 bases clipped from V and 3 bases from J, the junction kept 12 bases outside the gene matches. CDR3 sequence (DNA): TGTGCCAGCAGTGAGGCCAACAGGGGGCGCATGAACTACGAGCAGTACTTC. Amino acid sequence: CASSEANRGRMNYEQYF.

This sequence joins TRBV4-2 and TRBJ2-2, with 10 positions matching TRBD2. Losses at the gene ends were 0 bases for V and 6 bases for J; bases not matched to a gene: 4. Germline V CDR1 and CDR2: LGHNA, YNFKEQ. CDR3 length equals 16 residues. CDR3 protein: CASSQEGTSEAGELFF. CDR3 DNA sequence: TGTGCCAGCAGCCAAGAGGGGACTAGCGAGGCCGGGGAGCTGTTTTTT.

This rearrangement joins TRBV18 to TRBJ2-7; maybe TRBD2 (5 bases). The CDR3 is 15 amino acids. V shed 0 bases and J shed 3 bases, with 12 bases lying between them. Per germline, CDR1 KGHSH and CDR2 LQKENI. The CDR3 DNA reads TGTGCCAGCTCACCACCGTCGGGGTGGGGCTACGAGCAGTACTTC. Translated, it gives CASSPPSGWGYEQYF.

The genes are TRBV19 and TRBJ1-5, with 7 bases aligning to TRBD1. CDR1 LNHDA and CDR2 SQIVND come from the germline V gene (reference sequence). V gave up 3 bases and J gave up 0 bases; unmatched junction bases: 5. CDR3 length: 16 amino acids. CDR3 nucleotides: TGTGCCAGTAGTATTAGGACAGGATATAGCAATCAGCCCCAGCATTTT. Residues: CASSIRTGYSNQPQHF.

The V gene is TRBV5-1, the J gene TRBJ1-2, with a weak D call TRBD1 (5 bases). CDR3 length equals 15 residues. Germline lookup yields CDR1 SGHRS and CDR2 YFSETQ. V was shortened by 0 bases and J by 3 bases, with 12 bases between the two germline ends. CDR3 DNA sequence: TGCGCCAGCAGCTTGGGCGTTCAGACAGACTATGGCTACACCTTC. Residues: CASSLGVQTDYGYTF.

The chain is built from TRBV5-3 and TRBJ2-2; D not certain. TRBV5-3 qualifies as an ORF whose function is uncertain. CDR3 length: 16 residues. Trimming removed 0 bases from V and 4 bases from J, with 13 bases in between. CDR3 bases: TGTGCCAGAAGCTTGGTCCCAACAATGATCACCGGGGAGCTGTTTTTT. Translated, it gives CARSLVPTMITGELFF.

This chain uses TRBV7-9 with TRBJ2-5; TRBD2 agrees at 9 bases. The CDR3 loop spans 16 amino acids. CDR1 and CDR2 (germline): SEHNR, FQNEAQ (reference sequence). The trim removed 1 base at V and 2 bases at J, leaving 5 bases unmatched. The CDR3 reads CASSLELAGVQETQYF. Written as DNA, the CDR3 is TGTGCCAGCAGCTTAGAATTAGCGGGGGTTCAAGAGACCCAGTACTTC.

This sequence joins TRBV11-2 and TRBJ2-3, with D possibly being TRBD2 (5 bases). The V end was cut by 4 bases, the J end by 0 bases, with 20 bases between. The germline gives CDR1 SGHAT, CDR2 FQNNGV. The CDR3 is made up of 18 amino acids. The CDR3 DNA reads TGTGCCAGCAGCTCCACGAGCGGAGCTGCACCCAGCACAGATACGCAGTATTTT. It encodes CASSSTSGAAPSTDTQYF.